What follows describes a single T cell receptor (beta chain). Its antigen is unidentified. Primers: 60 Vbeta forward and 13 Jbeta reverse. Authors' processing steps: There were some 87 million unique TCR beta chains by a later count, and some 10 million of them were shared. TCRdb's table, derived via immunoSEQ multiplex PCR, lists solely in-frame clones and lacks some. D and trimming come from the DNA, and the V and J calls and clone size come from that table. This sample has roughly 150,000 clones; over 80% occur once, and the top ten carry about 1.4%. The sample comes from a study of cytomegalovirus exposure and HLA in healthy donors. Study-wide findings and caveats: Follow-up analysis seemed to connect common viral pathogens with several of the most significant clusters identified. Only CMV serostatus was available as immune exposure information.

Germline V gene lookup returns CDR1 SGHRS and CDR2 YFSETQ. With V trimmed by 0 bases and J by 2 bases, 1 base remained unmatched. This CDR3 spans 14 amino acids. This chain connects TRBV5-1 to TRBJ2-7, with 8 bases aligning to TRBD1. The clonotype comes from a woman aged 18-35 years in good health and CMV-seronegative. Sequenced sample: PBMCs. The CDR3 loop is CASSLGTGTYEQYF. For the CDR3, the DNA is TGCGCCAGCAGCTTGGGGACAGGGACCTACGAGCAGTACTTC. Full variable domain (missing parts from reference TRBV5-1 and TRBJ2-7): KAGVTQTPRYLIKTRGQQVTLSCSPISGHRSVSWYQQTPGQGLQFLFEYFSETQRNKGNFPGRFSGRQFSNSRSEMNVSTLELGDSALYLCASSLGTGTYEQYFGPGTRLTVT.